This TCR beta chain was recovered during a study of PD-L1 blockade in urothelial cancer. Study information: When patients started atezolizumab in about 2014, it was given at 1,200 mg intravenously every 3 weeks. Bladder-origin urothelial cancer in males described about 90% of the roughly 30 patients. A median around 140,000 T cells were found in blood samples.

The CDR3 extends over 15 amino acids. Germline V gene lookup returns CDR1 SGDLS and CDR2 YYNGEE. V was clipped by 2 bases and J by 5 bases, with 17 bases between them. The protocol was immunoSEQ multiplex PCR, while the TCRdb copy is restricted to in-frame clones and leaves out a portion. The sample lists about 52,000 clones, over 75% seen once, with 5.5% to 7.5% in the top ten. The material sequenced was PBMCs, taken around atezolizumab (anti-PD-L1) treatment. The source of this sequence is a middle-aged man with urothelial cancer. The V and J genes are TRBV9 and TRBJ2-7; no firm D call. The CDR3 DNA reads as TGTGCCAGCAGCGTCGACGGCACTACTTACGACGAGCAGTACTTC. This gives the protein CASSVDGTTYDEQYF.